What follows are 25 T cell receptor beta chains derived from one specimen sequenced in a study of blood T cell repertoires in COVID-19. Data came from immunoSEQ multiplex PCR; TCRdb stores just in-frame clones and leaves some out. The table lists about 150,000 clones, around 84% of them singletons. The sequenced material came from peripheral blood. The receptors derive from a woman in her 50s in a cohort sampled during active or convalescent COVID-19.

This chain joins TRBV11-2 and TRBJ2-3; D may be TRBD1 (6 bases). The V end lost 4 bases, the J end lost 0 bases, and 11 bases lay between the germline ends. Per germline, CDR1 SGHAT and CDR2 FQNNGV. CDR3 length: 15 residues. Written as DNA, the CDR3 is TGTGCCAGCAGCTCGCAGGGGTTTAGCACAGATACGCAGTATTTT. It specifies CASSSQGFSTDTQYF. Combining the CDR3 with reference TRBV11-2 and TRBJ2-3 gives the whole variable domain EAGVAQSPRYKIIEKRQSVAFWCNPISGHATLYWYQQILGQGPKLLIQFQNNGVVDDSQLPKDRFSAERLKGVDSTLKIQPAKLEDSAVYLCASSSQGFSTDTQYFGPGTRLTVL.

The rearrangement uses TRBV27 and TRBJ1-6; D gene ambiguous. CDR1 and CDR2 (germline): MNHEY, SMNVEV (reference sequence). Trimming left V 3 bases short and J 1 base short, with 4 bases between. CDR3 length: 14 amino acids. This chain's CDR3 is CASSLSSYNSPLHF. The CDR3 region has the DNA TGTGCCAGCAGTTTGTCATCCTATAATTCACCCCTCCACTTT.

V is TRBV30 and J is TRBJ2-2; D gene ambiguous. Germline loops: CDR1 GTSNPN, CDR2 SVGIG (reference sequence). The CDR3 is made up of 11 amino acids. The V end lost 1 base, the J end lost 7 bases, and 4 bases lay between the germline ends. The CDR3 protein is CAWSGRGELFF. CDR3 coding DNA: TGTGCCTGGAGTGGTCGCGGGGAGCTGTTTTTT. The full variable domain, with the rest looked up from reference TRBV30 and TRBJ2-2, is SQTIHQWPATLVQPVGSPLSLECTVEGTSNPNLYWYRQAAGRGLQLLFYSVGIGQISSEVPQNLSASRPQDRQFILSSKKLLLSDSGFYLCAWSGRGELFFGEGSRLTVL.

J is TRBJ2-2 and V is TRBV5-1, with 8 bases lining up with TRBD2. The CDR3 is 15 amino acids. Germline trimming cut 6 bases from V and 8 bases from J; bases unmatched to any gene: 12. Germline V gene lookup returns CDR1 SGHRS and CDR2 YFSETQ. CDR3 sequence: CASKGTSGSEGELFF. CDR3 in DNA: TGCGCCAGCAAAGGGACTAGTGGTTCAGAAGGGGAGCTGTTTTTT.

The CDR3 DNA is TGCGCCAGCAGCAGCCGTTCCCTTGAAAAACTGTTTTTT. It yields the protein CASSSRSLEKLFF. The J gene is TRBJ1-4, the V gene TRBV5-1, with unresolved D. Per germline, CDR1 SGHRS and CDR2 YFSETQ. CDR3 length: 13 amino acids. Deletions cut 4 bases from V and 7 bases from J, with 11 bases between.

This chain joins TRBV6-1 and TRBJ2-1; 10 bases align to TRBD1. V trimming: 7 bases; J trimming: 2 bases; junction bases outside the gene matches: 8. The CDR3 spans 16 residues. Germline CDR1 MNHNS, CDR2 SASEGT. The CDR3 reads CASIKAGTGAYNEQFF. The CDR3, as DNA: TGTGCCAGCATTAAAGCCGGGACAGGGGCCTACAATGAGCAGTTCTTC.

The genes are TRBV6-5 and TRBJ1-5, with D perhaps matching TRBD1 (6 bases). Trimming stripped 6 bases from V and 6 bases from J, with 15 bases between. The CDR3 contains 14 residues. Germline V CDR1 and CDR2: MNHEY, SVGAGI. The CDR3 sequence is CASSSSGDGQPQHF. CDR3 bases: TGTGCCAGCAGCTCGTCAGGGGATGGTCAGCCCCAGCATTTT.

This rearrangement joins TRBV7-8 to TRBJ1-5; perhaps TRBD1 as D (5 bases). V was pared by 1 base and J by 10 bases, with 20 bases between. CDR3 length equals 16 residues. Germline loops: CDR1 SGHVS, CDR2 FQNEAQ. The CDR3 is CASSLGGDLRVQPQHF. The CDR3 DNA is TGTGCCAGCAGCTTAGGGGGGGATTTGAGGGTCCAACCCCAGCATTTT.

This clone was detected a few times. The chain recombines TRBV5-1 with TRBJ1-3; D might be TRBD1 (6 bases). The V gene lost 1 base and the J gene lost 2 bases, with 13 bases spanning the gap. This CDR3 spans 16 amino acids. Per germline, CDR1 SGHRS and CDR2 YFSETQ. Written as DNA, the CDR3 is TGCGCCAGCAGCTTGAACGCGGGGGGCGCTGGAAACACCATATATTTT. Residues: CASSLNAGGAGNTIYF. The complete variable domain, with remaining parts taken from reference TRBV5-1 and TRBJ1-3, reads KAGVTQTPRYLIKTRGQQVTLSCSPISGHRSVSWYQQTPGQGLQFLFEYFSETQRNKGNFPGRFSGRQFSNSRSEMNVSTLELGDSALYLCASSLNAGGAGNTIYFGEGSWLTVV.

The rearrangement joins TRBV11-2 to TRBJ1-2; D ambiguous. Deletions cut 0 bases from V and 12 bases from J, with 11 bases between. The CDR3 runs 12 residues. In germline, CDR1 is SGHAT, CDR2 FQNNGV. The CDR3 coding sequence is TGTGCCAGCAGCTTAGATCGAGGGAAGAACACCTTC. This codes for CASSLDRGKNTF.

The chain recombines TRBV5-1 with TRBJ2-2, with D hard to call. Between the trimmed V and J ends, which lost 5 bases and 0 bases, there was a span of 11 bases. Per germline, CDR1 SGHRS and CDR2 YFSETQ. There are 15 residues in the CDR3. The CDR3 sequence: CASRPTTPNTGELFF. CDR3 sequence (DNA): TGCGCCAGCAGGCCGACAACTCCGAACACCGGGGAGCTGTTTTTT.

J is TRBJ1-1 and V is TRBV6-5, with D possibly being TRBD1 (5 bases). Trimming took 1 base from V and 9 from J, leaving 15 bases between them. CDR1 and CDR2 from the germline V gene are MNHEY and SVGAGI. The CDR3 loop spans 14 amino acids. The CDR3 loop reads CASSYFGGGSQAFF. CDR3 coding DNA: TGTGCCAGCAGTTACTTCGGGGGGGGAAGCCAAGCTTTCTTT.

This chain connects TRBV13 to TRBJ1-3; 8 bases agree with TRBD1. Germline V CDR1 and CDR2: PRHDT, FYEKMQ (reference sequence). The CDR3 contains 14 residues. Germline trimming cut 1 base from V and 8 bases from J; bases unmatched to any gene: 4. The CDR3 loop is CASSLAGGADTIYF. The CDR3 DNA sequence: TGTGCCAGCAGCTTAGCAGGGGGCGCGGACACCATATATTTT.

The sample holds a few counts of this clone. The J gene is TRBJ2-5, the V gene TRBV5-4, with 7 bases aligning to TRBD1. CDR3 length: 15 amino acids. The junction had 9 bases not matched to a gene; V was cut back by 5 bases and J by 2 bases. CDR1 SGHNT and CDR2 YYREEE come from the germline V gene (reference sequence). CDR3 in DNA: TGTGCCAGCAGGCTTGGGACAGCCCAACAAGAGACCCAGTACTTC. This codes for CASRLGTAQQETQYF.

CDR3 protein: CASSLDSDYGYTF. The CDR3 bases are TGTGCCAGCTCACTCGACAGCGACTATGGCTACACCTTC. This chain joins TRBV18 and TRBJ1-2; D perhaps matches TRBD1 (5 bases). The CDR3 has 13 residues. The germline gives CDR1 KGHSH, CDR2 LQKENI. Trimming stripped 4 bases from V and 3 bases from J, with 9 bases between.

The rearrangement links TRBV19 to TRBJ1-2, with a weak D call TRBD1 (6 bases). Germline-derived CDR1 and CDR2 are LNHDA and SQIVND (reference sequence). V shed 3 bases and J shed 8 bases, with 16 bases lying between them. This CDR3 contains 14 residues. CDR3 nucleotides: TGTGCCAGTAGTATGACAGGCTTGGTGGAGGGCTACACCTTC. Amino acids: CASSMTGLVEGYTF.

The J gene is TRBJ1-3, the V gene TRBV7-9, with TRBD1 matching over 10 bases. V gave up 5 bases and J gave up 3 bases; unmatched junction bases: 4. Germline CDR1 is SEHNR and CDR2 is FQNEAQ (reference sequence). This CDR3 is built from 15 residues. CDR3 sequence: CASSPTGGFGNTIYF. The CDR3 region has the DNA TGTGCCAGCAGCCCGACAGGGGGCTTTGGAAACACCATATATTTT.

This clone was observed once. This sequence joins TRBV5-6 and TRBJ1-2; 7 bases line up with TRBD1. Germline V gene lookup returns CDR1 SGHDT and CDR2 YYEEEE. CDR3 length: 13 amino acids. Trimming removed 5 bases from V and 4 bases from J; junction bases left unmatched: 5. This CDR3 reads CASSSGTAYGYTF. CDR3 bases: TGTGCCAGCAGTTCCGGGACAGCCTATGGCTACACCTTC.

The gene calls are TRBV11-3 and TRBJ1-2, with 9 bases matching TRBD1. Germline V gene lookup returns CDR1 SGHNT and CDR2 YENEEA. The V segment lost 0 bases and the J segment 7 bases; nucleotides outside the gene matches: 12. CDR3 size: 17 residues. The CDR3 sequence is CASSLENPGQGTVGYTF. CDR3 sequence (DNA): TGTGCCAGCAGCTTAGAAAATCCGGGACAGGGTACTGTTGGCTACACCTTC.

The V call is TRBV5-1, the J call TRBJ2-1; tentative D call: TRBD2 (6 bases). The germline V and J ends were trimmed by 3 bases and 6 bases, with 16 bases remaining between them. CDR3 length equals 15 residues. Germline V gives CDR1 SGHRS, CDR2 YFSETQ. The CDR3 loop reads CASSSDYTEPNEQFF. CDR3 nucleotides: TGCGCCAGCAGCTCGGACTACACAGAGCCCAATGAGCAGTTCTTC.

The V call is TRBV3-1 (or the pseudogene TRBV3-2), the J call TRBJ1-5; 7 positions agree with TRBD1. The ends lost 2 bases at V and 1 base at J; junction bases unmatched: 5. Per the germline V gene, CDR1 is LGHDT and CDR2 is YNNKEL (reference sequence). The CDR3 totals 16 residues. The CDR3 coding sequence is TGTGCCAGCAGCCAAAACGGAGGGGGCAGCAATCAGCCCCAGCATTTT. Its translation: CASSQNGGGSNQPQHF.

The V call is TRBV20-1, the J call TRBJ1-2; the D is unclear. This CDR3 contains 11 residues. The germline CDR1 and CDR2 sequences are DFQATT and SNEGSKA (reference sequence). CDR3 region: CSVGRVGGYTF. As DNA, the CDR3 is TGCAGCGTTGGGAGGGTTGGTGGCTACACCTTC.

The chain has TRBV16 and TRBJ1-6, with 7 bases lining up with TRBD1. The junction had 7 bases not matched to a gene; V was cut back by 2 bases and J by 6 bases. Germline CDR1 KGHSY, CDR2 FQNENV. The CDR3 contains 16 residues. The CDR3 bases are TGTGCCAGCAGCCAACGGACACAGGGGCGTAATTCACCCCTCCACTTT. Amino acids: CASSQRTQGRNSPLHF.

Notes on this clone: The sample has other DNA sequences that encode this CDR3 too. The rearrangement uses TRBV4-1 and TRBJ1-3; D is unresolved. CDR3 size: 14 residues. With 1 base removed from V and 0 bases from J, the gap between germline ends came to 4 bases. CDR1 and CDR2 from the germline V gene are MGHRA and YSYEKL. The chain's CDR3 is CASSQGHSGNTIYF. The CDR3 nucleotides read TGCGCCAGCAGCCAAGGGCACTCTGGAAACACCATATATTTT.

The chain employs TRBV3-1 (or the pseudogene TRBV3-2) and TRBJ2-5, with D possibly being TRBD1 (5 bases). This CDR3 spans 13 amino acids. Germline-derived CDR1 and CDR2 are LGHDT and YNNKEL (reference sequence). The V end lost 0 bases, the J end lost 5 bases, and 7 bases lay between the germline ends. The CDR3 loop reads CASSQEGPETQYF. CDR3 in DNA: TGTGCCAGCAGCCAAGAGGGGCCGGAGACCCAGTACTTC.